This T cell receptor beta chain was recorded in a study of blood T cell repertoires in COVID-19. V shed 2 bases and J shed 5 bases, with 6 bases lying between them. There are 13 residues in the CDR3. Germline V lookup: CDR1 LGHNA, CDR2 YSLEER. As processed by the authors: Nucleated cell counts were estimated from reference gene primer amplification. Profiled with immunoSEQ multiplex PCR; TCRdb holds only in-frame clones, not every one. The D gene and trimming were derived from the DNA, and the V and J assignments and clone size from that table. The repertoire holds roughly 340,000 clones, with 89% as singletons. The Seattle patients joined while their infection was active and were tracked longitudinally afterward. In this sample, this clone turned up once.

The sample consisted of peripheral blood. The chain has TRBV4-3 and TRBJ2-2, with D possibly being TRBD1 (6 bases). The TCR originated in a woman aged 25 to 39 with COVID-19, enrolled during active disease. CDR3 in amino acids: CASSQQGTGELFF. The CDR3 DNA sequence: TGCGCCAGCAGCCAACAGGGGACCGGGGAGCTGTTTTTT.